A single sample gave rise to the 11 T cell receptor beta chains below, sequenced in a study of blood T cell repertoires in COVID-19. Profiling relied on immunoSEQ multiplex PCR, and the TCRdb table lists in-frame clones only, not all of them. The sample yields 160,000 or so clones, 80% seen once. Material: peripheral blood. Receptors were obtained from a man between 60 and 75 years old with acute or convalescent COVID-19.

V and J are TRBV21-1 and TRBJ2-2; the table's D gene call, TRBD2, was not cross checked with the DNA. TRBV21-1 is given as a pseudogene. This CDR3 is 15 amino acids long. This CDR3 is CASSKQGRDTGELFF. DNA of the CDR3: TGTGCCAGCAGCAAACAGGGGAGGGACACCGGGGAGCTGTTTTTT.

The V gene is TRBV5-6, the J gene TRBJ1-2; 10 bases are shared with TRBD1. The CDR3 sequence is 14 residues long. Germline lookup yields CDR1 SGHDT and CDR2 YYEEEE. V lost 4 bases to trimming and J lost 5 bases; unmatched junction nucleotides: 5. The CDR3 nucleotides read TGTGCCAGCAGCAGACAGGGGGCGACTTATGGCTACACCTTC. This codes for CASSRQGATYGYTF. The full variable domain, in which reference TRBV5-6 and TRBJ1-2 provide the parts outside the CDR3, is DAGVTQSPTHLIKTRGQQVTLRCSPKSGHDTVSWYQQALGQGPQFIFQYYEEEERQRGNFPDRFSGHQFPNYSSELNVNALLLGDSALYLCASSRQGATYGYTFGSGTRLTVV.

The CDR3, as DNA: TGTGCCAGTAGTAGGGGGACAGCCGGGGCCAACGTCCTGACTTTC. Encoded protein: CASSRGTAGANVLTF. This chain connects TRBV19 to TRBJ2-6, with 7 bases aligning to TRBD1. The junction had 4 bases not matched to a gene; V was cut back by 4 bases and J by 4 bases. The V gene's germline CDR1 is LNHDA and CDR2 SQIVND (reference sequence). This CDR3 is 15 amino acids long.

This clone was detected once. The chain uses TRBV24-1 and TRBJ2-1; 8 nucleotides align to TRBD2. The ends lost 9 bases at V and 7 bases at J; junction bases unmatched: 7. The CDR3 runs to 13 residues. Germline V gives CDR1 KGHDR, CDR2 SFDVKD. Here the CDR3 reads CATQTGGLNEQFF. In DNA form, the CDR3 reads TGTGCCACCCAGACGGGAGGGCTGAATGAGCAGTTCTTC.

The chain couples TRBV28 to TRBJ1-2, with 7 bases matching TRBD1. Germline CDR1 reads MDHEN; CDR2 reads SYDVKM. V lost 7 bases to trimming and J lost 9 bases; unmatched junction nucleotides: 14. The CDR3 is 14 amino acids. In nucleotides, the CDR3 is TGTGCCAGCACTCCATCGGACAGGCTAAGGAGCTACACCTTC. It specifies CASTPSDRLRSYTF.

V and J are TRBV19 and TRBJ1-6; D gene unclear. CDR1 is LNHDA and CDR2 is SQIVND in the germline V gene (reference sequence). The CDR3 covers 15 residues. V lost 7 bases and J 4 bases, leaving 14 bases between the germline ends. CDR3 DNA sequence: TGTGCCAGTACCACTAGCGGGCAGTATAATTCACCCCTCCACTTT. Protein product: CASTTSGQYNSPLHF.

This chain links TRBV18 with TRBJ2-3, with D tentatively TRBD2 (5 bases). Between the trimmed V and J ends, which lost 0 bases and 0 bases, there was a span of 13 bases. This CDR3 contains 17 residues. Looked up from germline, CDR1 is KGHSH and CDR2 is LQKENI. The CDR3, as DNA: TGTGCCAGCTCACCACCGGAGGTGGGCAGGAGCACAGATACGCAGTATTTT. It specifies CASSPPEVGRSTDTQYF. Using reference TRBV18 and TRBJ2-3 for the parts outside the CDR3, the full variable domain is NAGVMQNPRHLVRRRGQEARLRCSPMKGHSHVYWYRQLPEEGLKFMVYLQKENIIDESGMPKERFSAEFPKEGPSILRIQQVVRGDSAAYFCASSPPEVGRSTDTQYFGPGTRLTVL.

A few counts support this clone. V gene TRBV6-5 combines with J gene TRBJ1-4, with D possibly TRBD1 on 6 matching bases. The germline CDR1 and CDR2 sequences are MNHEY and SVGAGI. Trimming took 8 bases from V and 5 from J, leaving 15 bases between them. The CDR3 length is 14 residues. The CDR3 protein is CASSRQGLNEKLFF. CDR3 bases: TGTGCCAGCTCTCGGCAGGGGTTAAATGAAAAACTGTTTTTT.

In its sample, this clone was seen once. This chain joins TRBV28 and TRBJ2-1; TRBD2 matches at 11 bases. V dropped 2 bases and J dropped 3; count of bases not matched to a gene: 6. The CDR3 is made up of 17 amino acids. Germline V gives CDR1 MDHEN, CDR2 SYDVKM. CDR3 residues: CASSLARLAGLYNEQFF. In nucleotides, the CDR3 is TGTGCCAGCAGTTTAGCCCGACTAGCGGGACTCTACAATGAGCAGTTCTTC.

The rearrangement joins TRBV7-9 to TRBJ1-1; 8 positions match TRBD1. The CDR3 length is 14 residues. Trimming removed 8 bases from V and 5 bases from J; junction bases left unmatched: 10. Looked up from germline, CDR1 is SEHNR and CDR2 is FQNEAQ (reference sequence). CDR3 residues: CASLIGQGRTEAFF. In nucleotides, the CDR3 is TGTGCCAGCCTGATCGGACAGGGAAGAACTGAAGCTTTCTTT. The variable domain in full, completed from reference TRBV7-9 and TRBJ1-1, reads DTGVSQNPRHKITKRGQNVTFRCDPISEHNRLYWYRQTLGQGPEFLTYFQNEAQLEKSRLLSDRFSAERPKGSFSTLEIQRTEQGDSAMYLCASLIGQGRTEAFFGQGTRLTVV.

This clone occurred once. The chain recombines TRBV28 with TRBJ2-7; 11 nucleotides line up with TRBD1. CDR1 is MDHEN, CDR2 SYDVKM, per germline. V shed 2 bases and J 6 bases; nucleotides not matched to a gene: 9. CDR3 length equals 16 residues. The CDR3 is CASSLGFGQGASEQYF. CDR3 in DNA: TGTGCCAGCAGTTTAGGATTTGGACAGGGGGCTAGCGAGCAGTACTTC.